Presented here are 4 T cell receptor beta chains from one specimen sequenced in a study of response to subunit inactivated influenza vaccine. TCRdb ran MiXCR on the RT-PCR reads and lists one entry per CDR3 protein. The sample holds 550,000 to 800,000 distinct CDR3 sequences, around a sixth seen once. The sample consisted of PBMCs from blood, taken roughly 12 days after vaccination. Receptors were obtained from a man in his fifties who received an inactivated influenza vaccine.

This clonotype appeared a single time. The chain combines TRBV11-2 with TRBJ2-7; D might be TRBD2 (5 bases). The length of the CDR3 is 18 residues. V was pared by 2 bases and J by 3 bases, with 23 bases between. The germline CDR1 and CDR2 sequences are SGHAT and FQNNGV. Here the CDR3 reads CASSLTGYRGRILYEQYF. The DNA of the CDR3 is TGTGCCAGCAGCTTAACCGGCTACCGCGGGCGGATACTCTACGAGCAGTACTTC. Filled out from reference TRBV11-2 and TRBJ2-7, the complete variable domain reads EAGVAQSPRYKIIEKRQSVAFWCNPISGHATLYWYQQILGQGPKLLIQFQNNGVVDDSQLPKDRFSAERLKGVDSTLKIQPAKLEDSAVYLCASSLTGYRGRILYEQYFGPGTRLTVT.

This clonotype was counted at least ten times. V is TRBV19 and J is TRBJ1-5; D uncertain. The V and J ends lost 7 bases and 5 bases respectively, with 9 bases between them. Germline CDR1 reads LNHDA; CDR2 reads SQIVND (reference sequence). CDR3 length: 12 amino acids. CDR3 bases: TGTGCCAGTACCGATTCGTATCAGCCCCAGCATTTT. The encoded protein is CASTDSYQPQHF. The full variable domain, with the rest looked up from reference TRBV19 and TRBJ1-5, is DGGITQSPKYLFRKEGQNVTLSCEQNLNHDAMYWYRQDPGQGLRLIYYSQIVNDFQKGDIAEGYSVSREKKESFPLTVTSAQKNPTAFYLCASTDSYQPQHFGDGTRLSIL.

The CDR3 sequence is CASSQYEQYF. CDR3 in DNA: TGTGCCAGCAGTCAATACGAGCAGTACTTC. The rearrangement joins TRBV28 to TRBJ2-7; no reliable D call. The CDR3 runs 10 residues. Trimming shortened V by 5 bases and J by 4 bases, and 3 bases separated the two germline ends. Germline-derived CDR1 and CDR2 are MDHEN and SYDVKM. Full variable domain (outside the CDR3, taken from reference TRBV28 and TRBJ2-7): DVKVTQSSRYLVKRTGEKVFLECVQDMDHENMFWYRQDPGLGLRLIYFSYDVKMKEKGDIPEGYSVSREKKERFSLILESASTNQTSMYLCASSQYEQYFGPGTRLTVT.

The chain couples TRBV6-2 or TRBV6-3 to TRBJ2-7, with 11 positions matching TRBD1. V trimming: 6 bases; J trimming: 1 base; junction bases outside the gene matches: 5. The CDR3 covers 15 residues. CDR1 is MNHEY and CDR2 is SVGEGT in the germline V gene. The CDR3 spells CASRPDRGLSYEQYF. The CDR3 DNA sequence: TGTGCCAGCAGACCGGACAGGGGGCTATCCTACGAGCAGTACTTC.